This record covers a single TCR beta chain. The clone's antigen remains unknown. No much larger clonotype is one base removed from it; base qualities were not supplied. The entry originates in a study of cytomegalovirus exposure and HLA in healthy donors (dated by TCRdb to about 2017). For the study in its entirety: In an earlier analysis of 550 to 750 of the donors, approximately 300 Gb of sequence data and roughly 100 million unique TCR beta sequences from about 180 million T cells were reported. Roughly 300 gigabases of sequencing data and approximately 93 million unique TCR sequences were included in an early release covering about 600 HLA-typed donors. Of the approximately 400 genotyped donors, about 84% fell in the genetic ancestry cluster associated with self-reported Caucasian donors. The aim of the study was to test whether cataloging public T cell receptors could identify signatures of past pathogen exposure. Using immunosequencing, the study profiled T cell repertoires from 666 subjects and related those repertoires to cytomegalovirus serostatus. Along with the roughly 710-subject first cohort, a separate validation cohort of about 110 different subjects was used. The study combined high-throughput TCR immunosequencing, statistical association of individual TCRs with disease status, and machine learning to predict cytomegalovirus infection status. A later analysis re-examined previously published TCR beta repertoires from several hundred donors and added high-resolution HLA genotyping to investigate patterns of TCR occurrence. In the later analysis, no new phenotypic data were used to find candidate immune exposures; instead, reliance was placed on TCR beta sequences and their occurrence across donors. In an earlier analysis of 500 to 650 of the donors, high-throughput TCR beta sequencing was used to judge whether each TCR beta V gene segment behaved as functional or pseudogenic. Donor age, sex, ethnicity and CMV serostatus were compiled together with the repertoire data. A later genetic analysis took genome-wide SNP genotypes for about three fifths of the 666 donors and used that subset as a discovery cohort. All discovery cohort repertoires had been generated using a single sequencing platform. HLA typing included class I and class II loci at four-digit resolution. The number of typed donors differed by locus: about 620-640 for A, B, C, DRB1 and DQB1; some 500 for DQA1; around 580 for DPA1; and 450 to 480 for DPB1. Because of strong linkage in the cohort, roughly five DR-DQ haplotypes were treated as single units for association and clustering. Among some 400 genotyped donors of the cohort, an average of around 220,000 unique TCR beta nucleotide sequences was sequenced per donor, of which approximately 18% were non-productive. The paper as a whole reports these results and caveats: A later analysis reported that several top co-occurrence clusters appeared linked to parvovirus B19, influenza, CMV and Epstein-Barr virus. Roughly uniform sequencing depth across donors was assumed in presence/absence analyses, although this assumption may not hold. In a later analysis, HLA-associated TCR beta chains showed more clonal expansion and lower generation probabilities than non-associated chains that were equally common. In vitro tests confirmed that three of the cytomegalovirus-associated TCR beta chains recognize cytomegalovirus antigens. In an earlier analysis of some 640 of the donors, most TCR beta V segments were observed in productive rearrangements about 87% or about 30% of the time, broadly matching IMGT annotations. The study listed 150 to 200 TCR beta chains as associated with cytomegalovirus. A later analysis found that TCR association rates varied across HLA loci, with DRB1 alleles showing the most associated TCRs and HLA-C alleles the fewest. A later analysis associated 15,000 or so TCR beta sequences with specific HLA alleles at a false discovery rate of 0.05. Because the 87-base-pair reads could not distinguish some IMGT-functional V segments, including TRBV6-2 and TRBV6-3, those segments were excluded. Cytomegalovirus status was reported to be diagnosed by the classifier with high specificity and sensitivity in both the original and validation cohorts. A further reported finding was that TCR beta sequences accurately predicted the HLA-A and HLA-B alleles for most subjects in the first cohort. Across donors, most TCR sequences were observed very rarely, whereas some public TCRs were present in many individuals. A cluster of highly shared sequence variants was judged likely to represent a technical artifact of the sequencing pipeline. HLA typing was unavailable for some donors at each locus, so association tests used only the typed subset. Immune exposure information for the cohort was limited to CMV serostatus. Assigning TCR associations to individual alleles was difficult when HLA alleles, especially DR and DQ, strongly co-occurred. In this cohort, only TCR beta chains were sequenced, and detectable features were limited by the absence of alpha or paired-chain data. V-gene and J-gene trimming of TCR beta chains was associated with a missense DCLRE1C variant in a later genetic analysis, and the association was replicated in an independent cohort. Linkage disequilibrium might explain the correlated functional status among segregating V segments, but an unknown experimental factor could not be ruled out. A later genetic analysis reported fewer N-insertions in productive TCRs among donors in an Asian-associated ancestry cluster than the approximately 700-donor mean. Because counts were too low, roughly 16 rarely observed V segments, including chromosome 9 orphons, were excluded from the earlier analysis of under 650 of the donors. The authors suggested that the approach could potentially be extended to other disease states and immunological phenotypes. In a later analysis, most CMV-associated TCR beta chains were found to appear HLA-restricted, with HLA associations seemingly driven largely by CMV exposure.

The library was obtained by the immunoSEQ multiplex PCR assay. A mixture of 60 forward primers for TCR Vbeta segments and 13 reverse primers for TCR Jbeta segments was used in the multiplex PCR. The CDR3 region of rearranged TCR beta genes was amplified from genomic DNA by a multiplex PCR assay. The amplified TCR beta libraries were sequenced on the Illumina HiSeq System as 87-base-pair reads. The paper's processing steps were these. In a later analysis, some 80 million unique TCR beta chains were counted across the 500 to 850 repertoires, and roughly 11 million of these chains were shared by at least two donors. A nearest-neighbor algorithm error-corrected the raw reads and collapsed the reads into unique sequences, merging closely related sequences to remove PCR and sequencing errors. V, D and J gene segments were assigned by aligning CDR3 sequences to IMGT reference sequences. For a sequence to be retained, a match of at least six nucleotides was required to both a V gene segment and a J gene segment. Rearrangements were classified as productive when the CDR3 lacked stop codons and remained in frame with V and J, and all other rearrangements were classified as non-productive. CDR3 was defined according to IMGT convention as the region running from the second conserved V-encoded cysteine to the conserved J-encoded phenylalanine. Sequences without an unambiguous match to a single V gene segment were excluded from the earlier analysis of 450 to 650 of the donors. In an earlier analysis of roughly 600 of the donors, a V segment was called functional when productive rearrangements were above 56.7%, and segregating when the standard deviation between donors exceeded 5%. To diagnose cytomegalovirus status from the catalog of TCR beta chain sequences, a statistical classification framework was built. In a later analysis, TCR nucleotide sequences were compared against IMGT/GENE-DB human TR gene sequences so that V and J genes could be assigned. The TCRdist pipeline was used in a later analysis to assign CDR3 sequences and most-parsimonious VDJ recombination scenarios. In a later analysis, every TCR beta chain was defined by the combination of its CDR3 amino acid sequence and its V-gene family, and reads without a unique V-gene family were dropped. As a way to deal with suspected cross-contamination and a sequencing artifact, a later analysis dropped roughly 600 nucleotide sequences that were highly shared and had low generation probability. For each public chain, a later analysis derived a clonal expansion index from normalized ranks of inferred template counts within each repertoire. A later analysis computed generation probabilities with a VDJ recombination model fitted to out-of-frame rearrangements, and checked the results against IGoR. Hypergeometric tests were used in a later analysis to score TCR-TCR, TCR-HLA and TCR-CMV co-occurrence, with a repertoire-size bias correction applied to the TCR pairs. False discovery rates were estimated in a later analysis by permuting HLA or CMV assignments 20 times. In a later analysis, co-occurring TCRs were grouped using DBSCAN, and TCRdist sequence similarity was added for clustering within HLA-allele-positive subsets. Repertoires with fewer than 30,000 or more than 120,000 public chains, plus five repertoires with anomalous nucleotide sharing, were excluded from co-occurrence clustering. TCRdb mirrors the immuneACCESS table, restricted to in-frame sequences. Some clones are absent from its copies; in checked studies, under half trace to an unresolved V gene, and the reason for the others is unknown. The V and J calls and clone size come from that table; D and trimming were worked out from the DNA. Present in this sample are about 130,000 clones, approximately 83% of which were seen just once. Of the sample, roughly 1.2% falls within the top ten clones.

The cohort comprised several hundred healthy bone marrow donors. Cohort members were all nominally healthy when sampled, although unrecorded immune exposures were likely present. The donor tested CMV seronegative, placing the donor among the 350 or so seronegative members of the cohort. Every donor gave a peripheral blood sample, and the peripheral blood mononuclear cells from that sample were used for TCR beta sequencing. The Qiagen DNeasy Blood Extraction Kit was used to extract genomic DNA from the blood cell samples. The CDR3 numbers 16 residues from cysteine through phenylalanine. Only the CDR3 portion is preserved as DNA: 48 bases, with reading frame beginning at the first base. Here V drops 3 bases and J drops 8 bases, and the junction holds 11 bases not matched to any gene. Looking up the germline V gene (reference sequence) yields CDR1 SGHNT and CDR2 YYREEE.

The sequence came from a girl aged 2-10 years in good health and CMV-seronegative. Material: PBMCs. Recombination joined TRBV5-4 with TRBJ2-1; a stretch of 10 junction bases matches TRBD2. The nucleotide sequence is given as TGTGCCAGCAGCTGGAATCTAGCGGGGGCACTCGATGAGCAGTTCTTC. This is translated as CASSWNLAGALDEQFF.